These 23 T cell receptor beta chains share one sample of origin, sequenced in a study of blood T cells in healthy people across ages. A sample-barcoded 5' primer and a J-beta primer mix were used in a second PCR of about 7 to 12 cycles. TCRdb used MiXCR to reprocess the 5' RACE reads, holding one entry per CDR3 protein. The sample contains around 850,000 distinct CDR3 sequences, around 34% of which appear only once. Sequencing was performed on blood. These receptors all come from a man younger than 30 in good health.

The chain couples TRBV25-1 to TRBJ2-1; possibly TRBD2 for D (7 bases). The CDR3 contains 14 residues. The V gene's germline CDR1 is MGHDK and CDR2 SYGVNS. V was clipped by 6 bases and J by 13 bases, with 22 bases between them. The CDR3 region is CASSDDGGAETQFF. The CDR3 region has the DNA TGTGCCAGCAGCGACGATGGGGGGGCCGAGACCCAGTTCTTC.

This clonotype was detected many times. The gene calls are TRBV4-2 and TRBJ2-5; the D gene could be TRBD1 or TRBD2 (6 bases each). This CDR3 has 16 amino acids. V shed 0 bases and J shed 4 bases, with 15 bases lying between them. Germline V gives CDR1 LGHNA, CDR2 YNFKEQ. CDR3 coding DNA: TGTGCCAGCAGCCAAGAAGGTGCCCGGGGGCTAGAGACCCAGTACTTC. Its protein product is CASSQEGARGLETQYF.

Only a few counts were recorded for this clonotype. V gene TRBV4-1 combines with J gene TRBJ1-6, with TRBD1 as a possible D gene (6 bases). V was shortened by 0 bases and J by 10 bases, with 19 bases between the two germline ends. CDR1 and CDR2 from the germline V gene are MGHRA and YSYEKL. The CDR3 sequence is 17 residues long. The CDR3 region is CASSQETLTQGWSPLHF. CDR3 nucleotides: TGCGCCAGCAGCCAAGAGACGCTAACACAGGGTTGGTCACCCCTCCACTTT.

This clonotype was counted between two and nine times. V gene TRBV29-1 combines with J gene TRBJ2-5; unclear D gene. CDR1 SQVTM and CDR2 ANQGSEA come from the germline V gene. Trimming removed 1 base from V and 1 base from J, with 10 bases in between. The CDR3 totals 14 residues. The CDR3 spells CSVEGLVSQETQYF. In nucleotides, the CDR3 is TGCAGCGTTGAAGGGCTAGTCTCCCAAGAGACCCAGTACTTC.

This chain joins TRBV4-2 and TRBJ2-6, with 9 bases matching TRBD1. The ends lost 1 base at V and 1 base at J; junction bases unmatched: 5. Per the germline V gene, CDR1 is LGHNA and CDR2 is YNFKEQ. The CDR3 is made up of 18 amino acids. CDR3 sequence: CASSQAGTGNSGANVLTF. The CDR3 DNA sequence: TGTGCCAGCAGCCAAGCCGGGACAGGGAATTCTGGGGCCAACGTCCTGACTTTC.

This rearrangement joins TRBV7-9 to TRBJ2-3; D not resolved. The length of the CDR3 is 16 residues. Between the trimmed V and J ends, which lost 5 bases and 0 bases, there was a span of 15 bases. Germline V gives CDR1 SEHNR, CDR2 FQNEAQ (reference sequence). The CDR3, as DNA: TGTGCCAGCAGCCCAATGCATGACACTAGCACAGATACGCAGTATTTT. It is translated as CASSPMHDTSTDTQYF.

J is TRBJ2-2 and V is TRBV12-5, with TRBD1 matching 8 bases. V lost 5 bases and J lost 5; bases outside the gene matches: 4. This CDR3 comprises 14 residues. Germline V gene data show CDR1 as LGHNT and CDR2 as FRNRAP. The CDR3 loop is CASGPRQGTGELFF. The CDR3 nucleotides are TGTGCTAGTGGTCCCAGACAGGGGACCGGGGAGCTGTTTTTT. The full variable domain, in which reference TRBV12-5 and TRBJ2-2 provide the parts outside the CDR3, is DARVTQTPRHKVTEMGQEVTMRCQPILGHNTVFWYRQTMMQGLELLAYFRNRAPLDDSGMPKDRFSAEMPDATLATLKIQPSEPRDSAVYFCASGPRQGTGELFFGEGSRLTVL.

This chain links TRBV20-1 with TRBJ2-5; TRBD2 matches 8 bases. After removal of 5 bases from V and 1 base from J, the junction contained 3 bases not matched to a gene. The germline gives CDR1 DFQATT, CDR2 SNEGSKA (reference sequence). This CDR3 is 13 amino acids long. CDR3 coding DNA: TGCAGTGCTGATCGGGGGGGCCAAGAGACCCAGTACTTC. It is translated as CSADRGGQETQYF.

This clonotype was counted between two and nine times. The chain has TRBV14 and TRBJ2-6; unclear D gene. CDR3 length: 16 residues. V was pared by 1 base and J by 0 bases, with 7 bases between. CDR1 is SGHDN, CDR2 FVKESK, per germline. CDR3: CASSQGQISGANVLTF. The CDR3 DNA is TGTGCCAGCAGCCAAGGTCAGATCTCTGGGGCCAACGTCCTGACTTTC.

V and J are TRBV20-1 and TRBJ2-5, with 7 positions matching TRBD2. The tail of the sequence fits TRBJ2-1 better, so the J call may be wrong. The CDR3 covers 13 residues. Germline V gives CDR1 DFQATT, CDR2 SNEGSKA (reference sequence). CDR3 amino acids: CSARRAGEETQFF. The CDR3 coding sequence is TGCAGTGCTAGACGGGCGGGGGAAGAGACCCAGTTCTTC.

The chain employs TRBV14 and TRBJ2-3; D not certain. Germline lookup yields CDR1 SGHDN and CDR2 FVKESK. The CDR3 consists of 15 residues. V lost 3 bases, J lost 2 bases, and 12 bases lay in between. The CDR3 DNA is TGTGCCAGCAGCCACTCCAACCAGCCCACAGATACGCAGTATTTT. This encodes CASSHSNQPTDTQYF.

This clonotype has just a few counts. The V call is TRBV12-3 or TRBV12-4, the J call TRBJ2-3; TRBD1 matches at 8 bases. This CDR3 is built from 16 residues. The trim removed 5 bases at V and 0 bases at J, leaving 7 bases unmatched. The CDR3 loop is CASSPRTGPSTDTQYF. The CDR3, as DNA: TGTGCCAGCAGTCCCCGGACAGGGCCTAGCACAGATACGCAGTATTTT.

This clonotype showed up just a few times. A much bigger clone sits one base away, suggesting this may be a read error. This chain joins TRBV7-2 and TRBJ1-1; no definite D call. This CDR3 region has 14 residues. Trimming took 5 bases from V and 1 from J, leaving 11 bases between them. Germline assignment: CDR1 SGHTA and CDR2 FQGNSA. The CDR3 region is CASSVYGSNTEAFF. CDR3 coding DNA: TGTGCCAGCAGCGTATACGGGTCGAACACTGAAGCTTTCTTT.

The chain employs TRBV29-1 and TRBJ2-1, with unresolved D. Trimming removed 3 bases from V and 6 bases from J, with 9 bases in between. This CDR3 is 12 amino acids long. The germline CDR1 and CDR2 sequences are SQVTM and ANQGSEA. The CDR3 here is CSVDRQANEQFF. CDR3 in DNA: TGCAGCGTTGACAGGCAGGCCAATGAGCAGTTCTTC.

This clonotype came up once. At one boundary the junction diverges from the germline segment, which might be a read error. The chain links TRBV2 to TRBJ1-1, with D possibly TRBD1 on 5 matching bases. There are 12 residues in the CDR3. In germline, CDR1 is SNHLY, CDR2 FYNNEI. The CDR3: CASSLDNTGAFF. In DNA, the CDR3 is TGTGCCAGCAGTCTGGACAACACTGGAGCTTTCTTT.

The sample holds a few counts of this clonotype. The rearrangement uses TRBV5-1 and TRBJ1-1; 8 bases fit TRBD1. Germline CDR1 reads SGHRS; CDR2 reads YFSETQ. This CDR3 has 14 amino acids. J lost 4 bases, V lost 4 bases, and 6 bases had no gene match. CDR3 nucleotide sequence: TGCGCCAGCAGCGCGACAGGGGTTGGCACTGAAGCTTTCTTT. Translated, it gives CASSATGVGTEAFF.

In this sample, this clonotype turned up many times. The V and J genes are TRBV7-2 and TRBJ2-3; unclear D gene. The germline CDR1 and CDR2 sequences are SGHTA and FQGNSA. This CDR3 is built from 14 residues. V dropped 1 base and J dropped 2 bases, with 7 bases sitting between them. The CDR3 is CASSLGRNTDTQYF. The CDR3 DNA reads TGTGCCAGCAGCTTAGGCAGGAACACAGATACGCAGTATTTT. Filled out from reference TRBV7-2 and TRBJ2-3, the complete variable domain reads GAGVSQSPSNKVTEKGKDVELRCDPISGHTALYWYRQSLGQGLEFLIYFQGNSAPDKSGLPSDRFSAERTGGSVSTLTIQRTQQEDSAVYLCASSLGRNTDTQYFGPGTRLTVL.

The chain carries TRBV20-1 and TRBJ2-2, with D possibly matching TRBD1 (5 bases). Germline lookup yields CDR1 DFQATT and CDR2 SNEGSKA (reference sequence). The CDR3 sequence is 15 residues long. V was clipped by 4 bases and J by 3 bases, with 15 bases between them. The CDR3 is CSAIEAGYDTGELFF. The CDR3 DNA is TGCAGTGCTATCGAGGCAGGGTACGACACCGGGGAGCTGTTTTTT.

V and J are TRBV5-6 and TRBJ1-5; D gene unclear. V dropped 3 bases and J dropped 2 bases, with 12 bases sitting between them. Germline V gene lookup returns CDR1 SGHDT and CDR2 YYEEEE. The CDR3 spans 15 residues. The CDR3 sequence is CASSYKDYGNQPQHF. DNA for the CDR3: TGTGCCAGCAGCTATAAGGACTACGGCAATCAGCCCCAGCATTTT.

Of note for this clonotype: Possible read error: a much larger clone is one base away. The CDR3 here is CASSLSGEDIQYF. The CDR3, as DNA: TGCGCCAGCAGCCTGAGTGGGGAAGACATTCAGTACTTC. The chain links TRBV4-3 to TRBJ2-4; D remains unclear. V was trimmed by 4 bases and J by 8 bases, leaving 12 bases between them. The V gene's germline CDR1 is LGHNA and CDR2 YSLEER. This CDR3 has 13 amino acids.

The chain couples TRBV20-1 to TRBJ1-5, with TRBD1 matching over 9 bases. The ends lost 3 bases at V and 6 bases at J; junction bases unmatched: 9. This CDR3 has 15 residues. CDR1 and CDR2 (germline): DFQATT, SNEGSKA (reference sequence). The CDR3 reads CSARGTGMVGQPQHF. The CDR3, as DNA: TGCAGTGCTAGGGGGACAGGGATGGTAGGTCAGCCCCAGCATTTT.

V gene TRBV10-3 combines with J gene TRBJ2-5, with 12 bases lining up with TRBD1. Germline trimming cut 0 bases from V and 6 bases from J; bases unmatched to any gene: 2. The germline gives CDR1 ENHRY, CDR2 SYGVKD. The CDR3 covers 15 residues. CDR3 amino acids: CAISESGTGGKTQYF. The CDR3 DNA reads TGTGCCATCAGTGAGTCCGGGACAGGGGGCAAGACCCAGTACTTC.

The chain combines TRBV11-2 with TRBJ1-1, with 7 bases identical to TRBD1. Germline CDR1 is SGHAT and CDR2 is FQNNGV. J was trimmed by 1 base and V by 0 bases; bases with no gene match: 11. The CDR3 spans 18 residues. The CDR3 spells CASSLDLRTGGSNTEAFF. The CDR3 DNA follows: TGTGCCAGCAGCTTAGATCTGCGGACAGGCGGGTCGAACACTGAAGCTTTCTTT.